The 20 T cell receptor beta chains below all came from one sample that was sequenced in a study of CD8 T cells in Susac syndrome (dated by TCRdb to the late 2010s). The library relied on the immunoSEQ multiplex PCR assay. RNA was extracted using the RNeasy kit, and roughly 0.45 to 1 ug of the RNA was reverse transcribed with random hexamers. TCRdb reran the public reads through fastp at Q25 and MiXCR, keeping productive beta chains. Each entry merges the rows of one CDR3 protein and shows their most common DNA and genes. Across this sample there are 150,000 to 200,000 distinct CDR3 sequences, with approximately 94% seen only once. Almost 0.095% of the sample is taken by the ten largest. The sequenced material came from CD4+ T cells from PBMCs. The receptor set was obtained from a human donor with multiple sclerosis.

This chain joins TRBV12-3 or TRBV12-4 and TRBJ1-4; D gene unclear. V lost 3 bases to trimming and J lost 2 bases, with 10 bases between them. The CDR3 is made up of 15 amino acids. CDR3 residues: CASSLPGVTNEKLFF. The CDR3 bases are TGTGCCAGCAGTTTGCCGGGTGTGACTAATGAAAAACTGTTTTTT.

In DNA, the CDR3 is TGTGCCAGCAGTTATGGTCCGCCCCCCCAGCATTTT. Amino acid sequence: CASSYGPPPQHF. The genes are TRBV6-9 and TRBJ1-5; no firm D call. Germline V gene lookup returns CDR1 MNHGY and CDR2 SVAAGI. Trimming stripped 2 bases from V and 10 bases from J, with 9 bases between. There are 12 residues in the CDR3.

The CDR3 protein is CATSDRGSGANVLTF. Written as DNA, the CDR3 is TGTGCCACCAGTGATAGGGGCTCTGGGGCCAACGTCCTGACTTTC. The chain carries TRBV24-1 and TRBJ2-6; maybe TRBD1 (5 bases). This CDR3 is 15 amino acids long. V lost 3 bases, J lost 0 bases, and 5 bases lay in between. The germline CDR1 and CDR2 sequences are KGHDR and SFDVKD.

The rearrangement uses TRBV20-1 and TRBJ1-5; possibly TRBD1 for D (5 bases). Germline V lookup: CDR1 DFQATT, CDR2 SNEGSKA (reference sequence). Between the trimmed V and J ends, which lost 3 bases and 3 bases, there was a span of 12 bases. The CDR3 consists of 14 residues. CDR3 coding DNA: TGCAGTGCTAGGACAGTGATAGACAATCAGCCCCAGCATTTT. This sequence encodes CSARTVIDNQPQHF.

The chain has TRBV30 and TRBJ1-2, with D tentatively TRBD1 (6 bases). Germline CDR1 reads GTSNPN; CDR2 reads SVGIG (reference sequence). The CDR3 is 14 amino acids. Trimming shortened V by 6 bases and J by 4 bases, and 18 bases separated the two germline ends. The chain's CDR3 is CACTGTPSIYGYTF. The CDR3 DNA is TGTGCCTGTACCGGGACACCCAGTATCTATGGCTACACCTTC.

This rearrangement joins TRBV6-5 to TRBJ1-4; TRBD1 might be the D (5 bases). CDR3 length equals 15 residues. In germline, CDR1 is MNHEY, CDR2 SVGAGI. Trimming pared 5 bases from V and 7 bases from J, leaving 17 bases between. CDR3 residues: CASSALGGYGEKLFF. DNA for the CDR3: TGTGCCAGCAGTGCTCTCGGGGGATATGGTGAAAAACTGTTTTTT.

J is TRBJ1-5 and V is TRBV27, with D hard to call. From germline, CDR1 is MNHEY and CDR2 SMNVEV (reference sequence). The V end lost 3 bases, the J end lost 7 bases, and 7 bases lay between the germline ends. This CDR3 is 12 amino acids long. CDR3 nucleotide sequence: TGTGCCAGCAGTTTTCATGGGCAGCCCCAGCATTTT. Protein product: CASSFHGQPQHF.

This sequence joins TRBV20-1 and TRBJ2-1, with TRBD2 matching 8 bases. Per the germline V gene, CDR1 is DFQATT and CDR2 is SNEGSKA (reference sequence). V lost 3 bases, J lost 7 bases, and 17 bases stayed unmatched. The CDR3 is made up of 17 amino acids. The CDR3 sequence: CSASPVAGKRRSNEQFF. In nucleotides, the CDR3 is TGCAGTGCTAGCCCTGTAGCGGGAAAACGGCGGTCAAATGAGCAGTTCTTC.

In its sample, this clonotype was seen once. The CDR3 region has the DNA TGTGCCAGCAGCGTAGCAGCGGGAGAAGAGACCCAGTACTTC. Encoded protein: CASSVAAGEETQYF. The chain recombines TRBV9 with TRBJ2-5; 8 nucleotides line up with TRBD2. The CDR3 sequence is 14 residues long. The germline gives CDR1 SGDLS, CDR2 YYNGEE. After removal of 0 bases from V and 3 bases from J, the junction contained 1 base not matched to a gene.

J is TRBJ2-6 and V is TRBV28; tentative D call: TRBD1 (6 bases). The germline CDR1 and CDR2 sequences are MDHEN and SYDVKM. Trimming took 4 bases from V and 3 from J, leaving 19 bases between them. The CDR3 covers 18 residues. The CDR3 DNA sequence: TGTGCCAGCAGTTCCATGACAGGTCAAACCGTTGGGGCCAACGTCCTGACTTTC. Its protein is CASSSMTGQTVGANVLTF.

J is TRBJ1-5 and V is TRBV6-2 or TRBV6-3; D may be TRBD1 (6 bases). With 1 base removed from V and 2 bases from J, the gap between germline ends came to 6 bases. Germline V gene lookup returns CDR1 MNHEY and CDR2 SVGEGT. The CDR3 covers 14 residues. The CDR3 spells CASSYWTGNQPQHF. The DNA of the CDR3 is TGTGCCAGCAGTTACTGGACAGGCAATCAGCCCCAGCATTTT.

CDR3 in amino acids: CASSLGDETDTQYF. The CDR3 nucleotides are TGTGCCAGCAGCTTGGGAGATGAGACAGATACGCAGTATTTT. The V and J genes are TRBV5-6 and TRBJ2-3, with D hard to call. Looked up from germline, CDR1 is SGHDT and CDR2 is YYEEEE. Trimming took off 0 bases at V and 3 bases at J, with 8 bases between the two ends. This CDR3 contains 14 residues.

The chain links TRBV5-4 to TRBJ1-1; tentative D call: TRBD1 (5 bases). In germline, CDR1 is SGHNT, CDR2 YYREEE (reference sequence). With 2 bases removed from V and 1 base from J, the gap between germline ends came to 12 bases. The CDR3 totals 15 residues. Here the CDR3 reads CASSFGTMGNTEAFF. In DNA, the CDR3 is TGTGCCAGCAGCTTTGGGACCATGGGGAACACTGAAGCTTTCTTT.

The rearrangement joins TRBV7-2 to TRBJ1-4; no reliable D call. The CDR3 covers 13 residues. V was clipped by 9 bases and J by 3 bases, with 11 bases between them. Per germline, CDR1 SGHTA and CDR2 FQGNSA. The CDR3 is CASRALSNEKLFF. Written as DNA, the CDR3 is TGTGCCAGTAGGGCGCTCTCTAATGAAAAACTGTTTTTT.

The CDR3, as DNA: TGTGCCAGTAGCCCCCGGGGTAGCGGGAATAATGAGCAGTTCTTC. Protein sequence: CASSPRGSGNNEQFF. The rearrangement uses TRBV19 and TRBJ2-1; 8 bases are shared with TRBD2. V shed 6 bases, J shed 7 bases, and the junction held 11 bases outside the gene matches. The CDR3 has 15 amino acids. Germline-derived CDR1 and CDR2 are LNHDA and SQIVND (reference sequence).

The chain's CDR3 is CASSEAGSKKHF. In DNA form, the CDR3 reads TGTGCCAGCAGTGAGGCGGGGTCCAAGAAGCATTTT. This chain connects TRBV2 to TRBJ1-5; D unresolved. The CDR3 is made up of 12 amino acids. Germline V CDR1 and CDR2: SNHLY, FYNNEI. V was clipped by 3 bases and J by 14 bases, with 14 bases between them.

The J gene is TRBJ2-3, the V gene TRBV20-1; D gene ambiguous. The CDR3 has 13 residues. The V gene's germline CDR1 is DFQATT and CDR2 SNEGSKA (reference sequence). V dropped 5 bases and J dropped 5 bases, with 14 bases sitting between them. CDR3 nucleotides: TGCAGTGCTCCCTCGGGTAACGAAGATACGCAGTATTTT. Encoded protein: CSAPSGNEDTQYF.

V gene TRBV18 combines with J gene TRBJ2-2; a possible D gene is TRBD1 (6 bases). Deletions cut 5 bases from V and 0 bases from J, with 10 bases between. Germline CDR1 reads KGHSH; CDR2 reads LQKENI. The CDR3 is made up of 15 amino acids. The CDR3 sequence: CASSAQGTNTGELFF. The DNA of the CDR3 is TGTGCCAGCTCAGCACAGGGTACGAACACCGGGGAGCTGTTTTTT.

The chain joins TRBV10-3 to TRBJ2-7; no clear D gene. In germline, CDR1 is ENHRY, CDR2 SYGVKD. The CDR3 is 11 amino acids. V lost 6 bases, J lost 3 bases, and 6 bases lay in between. Here the CDR3 reads CAISSIYEQYF. The DNA of the CDR3 is TGTGCCATCAGCTCGATCTACGAGCAGTACTTC.

The chain carries TRBV27 and TRBJ2-7; D not certain. Trimming pared 3 bases from V and 1 base from J, leaving 7 bases between. Germline-derived CDR1 and CDR2 are MNHEY and SMNVEV (reference sequence). The length of the CDR3 is 13 residues. DNA for the CDR3: TGTGCCAGCAGTTTTGGGCGATCCTACGAGCAGTACTTC. This sequence encodes CASSFGRSYEQYF.